These 27 T cell receptor beta chains were all obtained from the same sample, sequenced in a study of cytomegalovirus exposure and HLA in healthy donors. Use of 60 Vbeta and 13 Jbeta primers characterized the PCR. Profiled with immunoSEQ multiplex PCR; TCRdb holds only in-frame clones, not every one. This listing includes roughly 150,000 clones. The sequenced sample was PBMCs. The receptors were gathered from a woman in her forties or fifties in good health and CMV-seronegative.

CDR3 sequence: CASSLDGGSSYEQYF. CDR3 nucleotides: TGTGCCAGCAGCTTAGACGGCGGGAGCTCCTACGAGCAGTACTTC. V usage is TRBV11-1 and J usage is TRBJ2-7; TRBD2 aligns across 7 bases. Germline V gives CDR1 SGHAT, CDR2 FQDESV (reference sequence). This CDR3 has 15 amino acids. After removal of 1 base from V and 0 bases from J, the junction contained 3 bases not matched to a gene.

The J gene is TRBJ2-7, the V gene TRBV19, with D perhaps TRBD1 (5 bases). The V and J ends lost 4 bases and 3 bases respectively, with 16 bases between them. The CDR3 consists of 15 residues. From germline, CDR1 is LNHDA and CDR2 SQIVND (reference sequence). In DNA, the CDR3 is TGTGCCAGTAGTAGGGGCAGGGTGAACTACTACGAGCAGTACTTC. This translates into CASSRGRVNYYEQYF.

The chain links TRBV5-1 to TRBJ2-2; the D gene is possibly TRBD1 (6 bases). There are 13 residues in the CDR3. Trimming stripped 2 bases from V and 6 bases from J, with 8 bases between. Per the germline V gene, CDR1 is SGHRS and CDR2 is YFSETQ. DNA of the CDR3: TGCGCCAGCAGCTTACAGGGTTCCGGGGAGCTGTTTTTT. Residues: CASSLQGSGELFF.

The chain uses TRBV5-6 and TRBJ2-2, with D perhaps TRBD1 (5 bases). The CDR3 is 16 amino acids. From germline, CDR1 is SGHDT and CDR2 YYEEEE. Between the trimmed V and J ends, which lost 3 bases and 6 bases, there was a span of 18 bases. This CDR3 is CASSSGLKGTPGELFF. CDR3 nucleotides: TGTGCCAGCAGCTCAGGGCTTAAAGGTACCCCCGGGGAGCTGTTTTTT.

The chain's CDR3 is CASSLWSGAEDYEQYF. The CDR3 DNA reads TGTGCCAGCAGTTTATGGTCGGGAGCGGAAGACTACGAGCAGTACTTC. The V gene is TRBV28, the J gene TRBJ2-7; the D gene is possibly TRBD2 (6 bases). Germline-derived CDR1 and CDR2 are MDHEN and SYDVKM. V shed 0 bases and J shed 3 bases, with 15 bases lying between them. The CDR3 is 16 amino acids.

The rearrangement uses TRBV5-1 and TRBJ1-2; TRBD1 agrees at 8 bases. V lost 4 bases to trimming and J lost 1 base; unmatched junction nucleotides: 3. This CDR3 is built from 14 residues. Germline-derived CDR1 and CDR2 are SGHRS and YFSETQ. The CDR3 protein is CASSPTGDNYGYTF. CDR3 DNA sequence: TGCGCCAGCAGCCCGACAGGGGATAACTATGGCTACACCTTC.

The chain has TRBV28 and TRBJ2-7; 10 bases map to TRBD1. Germline V gene lookup returns CDR1 MDHEN and CDR2 SYDVKM. Trimming cost V 4 bases and J 4 bases; bases outside gene matches: 7. The CDR3 is 15 residues long. The CDR3 DNA reads TGTGCCAGCAGTTCCCCGACAGGGGGCTTTTACGAGCAGTACTTC. Encoded protein: CASSSPTGGFYEQYF. The complete variable domain, with remaining parts taken from reference TRBV28 and TRBJ2-7, reads DVKVTQSSRYLVKRTGEKVFLECVQDMDHENMFWYRQDPGLGLRLIYFSYDVKMKEKGDIPEGYSVSREKKERFSLILESASTNQTSMYLCASSSPTGGFYEQYFGPGTRLTVT.

The rearrangement joins TRBV7-9 to TRBJ1-6, with D perhaps matching TRBD1 (6 bases). The CDR3 has 14 residues. V lost 4 bases and J 8 bases, leaving 12 bases between the germline ends. CDR1 is SEHNR, CDR2 FQNEAQ, per germline (reference sequence). The CDR3: CASSSGTRDSPLHF. CDR3 DNA: TGTGCCAGCAGCTCCGGGACAAGGGATTCACCCCTCCACTTT. The variable domain in full, with the rest retrieved from reference TRBV7-9 and TRBJ1-6, is DTGVSQNPRHKITKRGQNVTFRCDPISEHNRLYWYRQTLGQGPEFLTYFQNEAQLEKSRLLSDRFSAERPKGSFSTLEIQRTEQGDSAMYLCASSSGTRDSPLHFGNGTRLTVT.

This sequence joins TRBV30 and TRBJ1-3, with 10 bases lining up with TRBD1. Per germline, CDR1 GTSNPN and CDR2 SVGIG (reference sequence). V trimming: 5 bases; J trimming: 5 bases; junction bases outside the gene matches: 9. This CDR3 has 15 residues. CDR3 sequence reads: CAWGTPGQGRNTIYF. The CDR3 DNA reads TGTGCCTGGGGGACACCGGGACAGGGGAGAAACACCATATATTTT.

A word on this clone: This specimen includes other DNA sequences encoding the same CDR3. V and J are TRBV4-1 and TRBJ1-5; maybe TRBD1 (6 bases). The CDR3 covers 12 residues. Trimming pared 5 bases from V and 9 bases from J, leaving 11 bases between. Germline V gene lookup returns CDR1 MGHRA and CDR2 YSYEKL. Written as DNA, the CDR3 is TGCGCCAGCAGCACACCACAGGGGCCCCAGCATTTT. It codes for CASSTPQGPQHF.

The CDR3 protein is CASRSGQDYGYTF. CDR3 nucleotide sequence: TGTGCCAGCAGGTCCGGACAGGACTATGGCTACACCTTC. This chain connects TRBV6-5 to TRBJ1-2, with 7 bases lining up with TRBD1. Germline CDR1 MNHEY, CDR2 SVGAGI. The CDR3 is 13 amino acids. J gave up 3 bases and V 6 bases, and 4 bases lay outside the gene matches.

The chain recombines TRBV7-2 with TRBJ2-1; 9 nucleotides align to TRBD2. V lost 7 bases and J lost 10; bases outside the gene matches: 11. There are 14 residues in the CDR3. Looked up from germline, CDR1 is SGHTA and CDR2 is FQGNSA. The CDR3 DNA reads TGTGCCAGCAACCCAGCGGGGGGCGAGAGGGAGCAGTTCTTC. Translation gives CASNPAGGEREQFF.

This chain joins TRBV19 and TRBJ2-4; TRBD2 aligns across 7 bases. Trimming removed 11 bases from V and 9 bases from J; junction bases left unmatched: 16. CDR1 LNHDA and CDR2 SQIVND come from the germline V gene (reference sequence). The CDR3 is 14 residues long. The CDR3 nucleotides read TGTGCCGTCGGCGGGAGAACCACCTCCAGCATTCAGTACTTC. This sequence encodes CAVGGRTTSSIQYF. The whole variable domain, remainder taken from reference TRBV19 and TRBJ2-4, is DGGITQSPKYLFRKEGQNVTLSCEQNLNHDAMYWYRQDPGQGLRLIYYSQIVNDFQKGDIAEGYSVSREKKESFPLTVTSAQKNPTAFYLCAVGGRTTSSIQYFGAGTRLSVL.

The chain is built from TRBV19 and TRBJ1-3; D might be TRBD1 (5 bases). Germline-derived CDR1 and CDR2 are LNHDA and SQIVND (reference sequence). This CDR3 has 14 residues. V lost 3 bases and J lost 1, with 7 bases in between. The CDR3 bases are TGTGCCAGTAGTATCGGGGGATCTGGAAACACCATATATTTT. This encodes CASSIGGSGNTIYF.

V and J are TRBV18 and TRBJ2-5; TRBD1 matches at 9 bases. There are 14 residues in the CDR3. Germline lookup yields CDR1 KGHSH and CDR2 LQKENI. The trim removed 6 bases at V and 4 bases at J, leaving 6 bases unmatched. CDR3 residues: CASSPTGGAETQYF. The CDR3, as DNA: TGTGCCAGCTCTCCAACAGGGGGCGCAGAGACCCAGTACTTC.

The chain combines TRBV6-1 with TRBJ2-1, with 8 nucleotides matching TRBD1. The CDR3 loop spans 14 amino acids. V was pared by 6 bases and J by 3 bases, with 4 bases of the junction left unmatched. CDR1 is MNHNS and CDR2 is SASEGT in the germline V gene. CDR3 DNA: TGTGCCAGCAGACCGGGACAGGACTACAATGAGCAGTTCTTC. As protein: CASRPGQDYNEQFF.

The chain employs TRBV9 and TRBJ2-1; 9 nucleotides line up with TRBD2. There are 13 residues in the CDR3. The V segment lost 2 bases and the J segment 8 bases; nucleotides outside the gene matches: 2. Germline assignment: CDR1 SGDLS and CDR2 YYNGEE. The CDR3 bases are TGTGCCAGCAGCGTTAGCGGGAGAGATGAGCAGTTCTTC. It yields the protein CASSVSGRDEQFF. The full variable domain, rest sourced from reference TRBV9 and TRBJ2-1, is DSGVTQTPKHLITATGQRVTLRCSPRSGDLSVYWYQQSLDQGLQFLIQYYNGEERAKGNILERFSAQQFPDLHSELNLSSLELGDSALYFCASSVSGRDEQFFGPGTRLTVL.

The V call is TRBV10-3, the J call TRBJ2-1; 12 bases are shared with TRBD2. CDR3 size: 17 residues. V shed 6 bases and J 0 bases; nucleotides not matched to a gene: 6. Germline V gene sequence: CDR1 ENHRY, CDR2 SYGVKD. CDR3: CAIRGTSGQSSYNEQFF. The CDR3 nucleotides are TGTGCCATCAGGGGGACTAGCGGGCAGAGCTCCTACAATGAGCAGTTCTTC.

The chain employs TRBV11-2 and TRBJ2-7; D is unresolved. Germline CDR1 is SGHAT and CDR2 is FQNNGV. V lost 2 bases and J 3 bases, leaving 8 bases between the germline ends. The CDR3 extends over 13 amino acids. The CDR3 DNA follows: TGTGCCAGCAGCTTAATTGCGGTCTACGAGCAGTACTTC. Its translation is CASSLIAVYEQYF.

The V call is TRBV28, the J call TRBJ2-2, with D perhaps matching TRBD2 (6 bases). Trimming took off 6 bases at V and 3 bases at J, with 17 bases between the two ends. The CDR3 totals 16 residues. The V gene's germline CDR1 is MDHEN and CDR2 SYDVKM. In nucleotides, the CDR3 is TGTGCCAGCAGGGTCGGGAGCGGCGGGTACACCGGGGAGCTGTTTTTT. This codes for CASRVGSGGYTGELFF. The full variable domain, completed using reference TRBV28 and TRBJ2-2, is DVKVTQSSRYLVKRTGEKVFLECVQDMDHENMFWYRQDPGLGLRLIYFSYDVKMKEKGDIPEGYSVSREKKERFSLILESASTNQTSMYLCASRVGSGGYTGELFFGEGSRLTVL.

The chain recombines TRBV7-9 with TRBJ1-1; 10 bases are a match to TRBD1. CDR3 length: 16 residues. The germline V gene has CDR1 SEHNR and CDR2 FQNEAQ (reference sequence). Trimming removed 6 bases from V and 11 bases from J; junction bases left unmatched: 18. The CDR3: CASSAYRGTGVRGAFF. CDR3 bases: TGTGCCAGCAGTGCTTACCGAGGGACAGGGGTAAGGGGGGCTTTCTTT.

The chain uses TRBV10-3 and TRBJ1-1; 7 bases are a match to TRBD1. The CDR3 sequence is 13 residues long. V lost 11 bases to trimming and J lost 3 bases; unmatched junction nucleotides: 9. CDR1 is ENHRY and CDR2 is SYGVKD in the germline V gene. The CDR3 spells CAGSGQDDTEAFF. The CDR3 DNA sequence: TGTGCCGGAAGTGGACAGGACGACACTGAAGCTTTCTTT.

The chain joins TRBV5-6 to TRBJ1-2; D possibly corresponds to TRBD1 (6 bases). Between the trimmed V and J ends, which lost 5 bases and 6 bases, there was a span of 14 bases. Germline V gene data show CDR1 as SGHDT and CDR2 as YYEEEE. The CDR3 spans 13 residues. CDR3 amino acids: CASSSDRINGYTF. CDR3 nucleotide sequence: TGTGCCAGCAGTTCTGACAGGATTAATGGCTACACCTTC.

The CDR3 sequence: CASSYRRGLAGELFF. The CDR3 DNA reads TGTGCCAGCAGTTACCGGAGGGGATTGGCCGGGGAGCTGTTTTTT. The chain couples TRBV6-5 to TRBJ2-2, with D maybe TRBD2 (6 bases). The CDR3 totals 15 residues. Germline V gene lookup returns CDR1 MNHEY and CDR2 SVGAGI. V lost 2 bases to trimming and J lost 6 bases, with 13 bases between them.

The J gene is TRBJ2-1, the V gene TRBV20-1, with D possibly being TRBD2 (5 bases). CDR3 length equals 11 residues. Germline assignment: CDR1 DFQATT and CDR2 SNEGSKA (reference sequence). Trimming pared 4 bases from V and 15 bases from J, leaving 16 bases between. In DNA form, the CDR3 reads TGCAGTGCTATACCCACATACCGGGGGTTCTTC. It is translated as CSAIPTYRGFF.

DNA of the CDR3: TGTGCCAGCAGCTCAGCCGGGACAAGATCCTCCTACGAGCAGTACTTC. It encodes CASSSAGTRSSYEQYF. This chain uses TRBV5-6 with TRBJ2-7, with D maybe TRBD1 (6 bases). Deletions cut 3 bases from V and 0 bases from J, with 16 bases between. The V gene's germline CDR1 is SGHDT and CDR2 YYEEEE. The CDR3 totals 16 residues.

The chain is built from TRBV28 and TRBJ1-6; 10 bases map to TRBD1. There are 14 residues in the CDR3. Looked up from germline, CDR1 is MDHEN and CDR2 is SYDVKM. Trimming cost V 6 bases and J 11 bases; bases outside gene matches: 7. The CDR3 sequence: CASSRDRGPPPLHF. CDR3 in DNA: TGTGCCAGCAGCCGAGACAGGGGGCCTCCACCCCTCCACTTT.